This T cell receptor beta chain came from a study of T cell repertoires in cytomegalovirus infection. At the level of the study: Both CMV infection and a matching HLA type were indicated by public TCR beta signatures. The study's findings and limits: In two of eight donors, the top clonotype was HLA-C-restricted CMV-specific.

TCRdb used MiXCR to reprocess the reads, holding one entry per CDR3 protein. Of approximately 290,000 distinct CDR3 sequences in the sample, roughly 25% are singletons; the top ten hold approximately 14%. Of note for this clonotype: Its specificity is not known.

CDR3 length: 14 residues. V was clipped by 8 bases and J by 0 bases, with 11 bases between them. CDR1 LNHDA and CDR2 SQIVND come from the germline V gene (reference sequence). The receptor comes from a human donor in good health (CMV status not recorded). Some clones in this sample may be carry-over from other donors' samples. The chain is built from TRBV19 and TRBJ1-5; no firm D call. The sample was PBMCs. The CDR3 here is CASGVTNSNQPQHF. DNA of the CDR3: TGTGCCAGTGGGGTGACAAATAGCAATCAGCCCCAGCATTTT.